This TCR beta chain was observed in a study of T cell changes during pregnancy in multiple sclerosis (dated by TCRdb to the late 2010s). Context from the whole study: In women with multiple sclerosis, the researchers looked at how the T cell repertoire shifted as pregnancy progressed.

Preparation of the library involved the immunoSEQ multiplex PCR assay. TCRdb's version of the immuneACCESS table is confined to in-frame rearrangements and falls short of the full clone set. An unresolved V gene accounts for under half of the shortfall where checked; the remainder is of unknown origin. The sample includes about 65,000 clones, with approximately 92% observed a single time. The top ten clones comprise around 2.9% of the sample. Note on this clone: It lacks a known antigen. Per-base qualities were not stored, and no clone one base away is much larger.

Per the germline V gene, LGHNA is the CDR1 and YNFKEQ is the CDR2. V is cut by 0 bases and J by 1 base, and the space between the germline ends is 15 bases. Reading from cysteine to phenylalanine, the CDR3 counts 17 amino acids. Of the read, only the CDR3 DNA is kept; its 51 bases are in frame from base 1. The rearrangement combines TRBV4-2 with TRBJ1-1; the D gene is perhaps TRBD1, on 5 matching bases. The source of this sequence is a female donor in good health, enrolled as a control in a pregnancy study. Here the sequenced sample was CD8+ T cells from peripheral blood mononuclear cells, taken in the third trimester of pregnancy. The bases read TGTGCCAGCAGCCAAGACTTAAAGACAGCCACGAACACTGAAGCTTTCTTT. This is translated as CASSQDLKTATNTEAFF.